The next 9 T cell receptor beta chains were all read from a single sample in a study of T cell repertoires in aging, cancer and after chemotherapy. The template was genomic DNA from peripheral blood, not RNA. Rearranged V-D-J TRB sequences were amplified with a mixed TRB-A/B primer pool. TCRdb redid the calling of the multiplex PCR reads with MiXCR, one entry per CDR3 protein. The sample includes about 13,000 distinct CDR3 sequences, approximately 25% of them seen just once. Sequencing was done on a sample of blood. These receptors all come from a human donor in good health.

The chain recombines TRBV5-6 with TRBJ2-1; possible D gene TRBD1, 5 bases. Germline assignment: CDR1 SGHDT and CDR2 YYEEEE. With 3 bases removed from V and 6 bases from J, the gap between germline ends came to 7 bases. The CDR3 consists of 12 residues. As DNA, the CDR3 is TGTGCCAGCAGCTGGGGCTCCAATGAGCAGTTCTTC. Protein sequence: CASSWGSNEQFF.

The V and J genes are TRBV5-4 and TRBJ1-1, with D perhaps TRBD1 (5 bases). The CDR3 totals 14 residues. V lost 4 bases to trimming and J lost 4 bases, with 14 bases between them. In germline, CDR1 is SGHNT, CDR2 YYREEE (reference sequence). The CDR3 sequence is CASSPRVLFTEAFF. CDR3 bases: TGTGCCAGCAGCCCCAGGGTTTTGTTCACTGAAGCTTTCTTT.

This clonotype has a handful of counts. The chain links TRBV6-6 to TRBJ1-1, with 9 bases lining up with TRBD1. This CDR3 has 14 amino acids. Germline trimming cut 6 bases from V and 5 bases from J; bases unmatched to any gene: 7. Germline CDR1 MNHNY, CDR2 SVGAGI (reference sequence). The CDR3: CASSPGQGRTEAFF. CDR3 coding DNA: TGTGCCAGCAGCCCGGGACAGGGACGTACTGAAGCTTTCTTT.

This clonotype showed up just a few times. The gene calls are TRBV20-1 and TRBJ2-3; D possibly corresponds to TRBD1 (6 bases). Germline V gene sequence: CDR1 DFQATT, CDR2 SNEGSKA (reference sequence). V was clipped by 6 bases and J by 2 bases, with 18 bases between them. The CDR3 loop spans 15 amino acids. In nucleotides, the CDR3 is TGCAGTGCCTCAGGGGTCGTCACACACACAGATACGCAGTATTTT. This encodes CSASGVVTHTDTQYF.

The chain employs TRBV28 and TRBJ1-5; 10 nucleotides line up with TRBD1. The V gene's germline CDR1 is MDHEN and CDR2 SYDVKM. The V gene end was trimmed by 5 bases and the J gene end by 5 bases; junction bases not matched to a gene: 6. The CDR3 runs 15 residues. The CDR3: CASSPLTGGHQPQHF. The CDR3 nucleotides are TGTGCCAGCAGTCCTCTGACAGGGGGCCATCAGCCCCAGCATTTT. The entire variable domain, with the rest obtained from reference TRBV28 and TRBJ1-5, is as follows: DVKVTQSSRYLVKRTGEKVFLECVQDMDHENMFWYRQDPGLGLRLIYFSYDVKMKEKGDIPEGYSVSREKKERFSLILESASTNQTSMYLCASSPLTGGHQPQHFGDGTRLSIL.

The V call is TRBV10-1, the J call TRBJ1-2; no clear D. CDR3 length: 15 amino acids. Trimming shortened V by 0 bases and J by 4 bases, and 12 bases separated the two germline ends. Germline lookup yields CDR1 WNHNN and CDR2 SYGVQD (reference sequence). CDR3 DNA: TGCGCCAGCAGTGAGTCCCCGGGCCGGTTCTATGGCTACACCTTC. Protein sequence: CASSESPGRFYGYTF.

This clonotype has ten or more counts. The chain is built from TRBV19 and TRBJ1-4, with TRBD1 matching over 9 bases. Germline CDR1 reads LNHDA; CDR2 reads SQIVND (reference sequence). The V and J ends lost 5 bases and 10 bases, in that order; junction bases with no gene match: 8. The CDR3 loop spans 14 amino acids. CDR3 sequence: CASSPGQGIGKLFF. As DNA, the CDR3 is TGTGCCAGTAGTCCAGGACAGGGGATTGGAAAACTGTTTTTT.

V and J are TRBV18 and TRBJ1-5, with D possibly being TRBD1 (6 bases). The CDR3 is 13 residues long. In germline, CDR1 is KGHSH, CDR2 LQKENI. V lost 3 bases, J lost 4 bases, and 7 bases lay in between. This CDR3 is CASSPTGNQPQHF. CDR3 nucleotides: TGTGCCAGCTCACCCACAGGGAATCAGCCCCAGCATTTT.

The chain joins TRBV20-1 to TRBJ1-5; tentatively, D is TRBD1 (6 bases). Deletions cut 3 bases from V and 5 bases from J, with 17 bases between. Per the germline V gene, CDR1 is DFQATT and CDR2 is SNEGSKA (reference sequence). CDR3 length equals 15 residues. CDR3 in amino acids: CSARGGDRIYQPQHF. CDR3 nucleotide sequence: TGCAGTGCTAGGGGGGGAGACAGGATCTATCAGCCCCAGCATTTT.